This passage covers 28 T cell receptor beta chains from one sample sequenced in a study of cytomegalovirus exposure and HLA in healthy donors. The PCR used 60 Vbeta and 13 Jbeta primers. TCRdb keeps only in-frame clones here, not all; method: immunoSEQ multiplex PCR. The sample shows more than 200,000 clones, about 85% of them seen only once. Sample: PBMCs. These receptors were collected from a human donor in good health.

The chain uses TRBV28 and TRBJ2-3, with 8 bases fitting TRBD2. CDR3 length equals 16 residues. J was trimmed by 5 bases and V by 2 bases; bases with no gene match: 9. CDR1 MDHEN and CDR2 SYDVKM come from the germline V gene. CDR3 coding DNA: TGTGCCAGCAGTTTAGGGGCAGCGGGAGCGGGAGATACGCAGTATTTT. Its protein product is CASSLGAAGAGDTQYF.

The J gene is TRBJ2-7, the V gene TRBV5-4; 7 bases align to TRBD2. The CDR3 consists of 14 residues. Trimming cost V 4 bases and J 2 bases; bases outside gene matches: 6. Germline values: CDR1 SGHNT, CDR2 YYREEE (reference sequence). CDR3 in amino acids: CASSTGTNPYEQYF. For the CDR3, the DNA is TGTGCCAGCAGCACCGGGACTAACCCCTACGAGCAGTACTTC.

The V call is TRBV5-4, the J call TRBJ1-2; perhaps TRBD1 as D (5 bases). The CDR3 has 13 residues. Trimming removed 4 bases from V and 8 bases from J, with 15 bases in between. CDR1 and CDR2 (germline): SGHNT, YYREEE (reference sequence). CDR3 loop: CASSVPGVGGYTF. The CDR3 DNA reads TGTGCCAGCAGCGTTCCGGGGGTAGGGGGCTACACCTTC. Filled out from reference TRBV5-4 and TRBJ1-2, the complete variable domain reads ETGVTQSPTHLIKTRGQQVTLRCSSQSGHNTVSWYQQALGQGPQFIFQYYREEENGRGNFPPRFSGLQFPNYSSELNVNALELDDSALYLCASSVPGVGGYTFGSGTRLTVV.

This clone has a handful of counts. The V gene is TRBV2, the J gene TRBJ1-1; the D gene is possibly TRBD1 (6 bases). The CDR3 totals 16 residues. Germline V gene data show CDR1 as SNHLY and CDR2 as FYNNEI. Deletions cut 6 bases from V and 1 base from J, with 18 bases between. CDR3 sequence: CASRKGGAGWNTEAFF. For the CDR3, the DNA is TGTGCCAGCAGGAAAGGGGGGGCCGGGTGGAACACTGAAGCTTTCTTT.

The rearrangement uses TRBV5-1 and TRBJ1-2, with 8 bases lining up with TRBD1. Germline V gives CDR1 SGHRS, CDR2 YFSETQ. The CDR3 is made up of 15 amino acids. Trimming at V came to 2 bases and at J to 3 bases, leaving 6 bases not matched to a gene. The CDR3: CASSFSSGGDYGYTF. In DNA, the CDR3 is TGCGCCAGCAGCTTTAGTTCAGGGGGCGACTATGGCTACACCTTC.

The chain has TRBV7-8 and TRBJ2-2; D is perhaps TRBD2 (5 bases). The CDR3 runs to 15 residues. Germline V gene data show CDR1 as SGHVS and CDR2 as FQNEAQ. Trimming removed 5 bases from V and 1 base from J, with 11 bases in between. Written as DNA, the CDR3 is TGTGCCAGCAGCGTGCGGGCGGGGAACACCGGGGAGCTGTTTTTT. Its protein product is CASSVRAGNTGELFF. The full variable domain, in which reference TRBV7-8 and TRBJ2-2 provide the parts outside the CDR3, is GAGVSQSPRYKVAKRGQDVALRCDPISGHVSLFWYQQALGQGPEFLTYFQNEAQLDKSGLPSDRFFAERPEGSVSTLKIQRTQQEDSAVYLCASSVRAGNTGELFFGEGSRLTVL.

The table lists this clone with a count of one. This chain connects TRBV28 to TRBJ1-1, with 9 bases that match TRBD1. In germline, CDR1 is MDHEN, CDR2 SYDVKM. Trimming removed 6 bases from V and 9 bases from J; junction bases left unmatched: 11. The CDR3 extends over 14 amino acids. DNA for the CDR3: TGTGCCAGCAGACCCGAACCGGGACAGGGAAAAGCTTTCTTT. Translation: CASRPEPGQGKAFF.

The chain has TRBV19 and TRBJ1-4; D is possibly TRBD1 (5 bases). The CDR3 is 17 residues long. Trimming left V 4 bases short and J 7 bases short, with 22 bases between. The germline V gene encodes CDR1 LNHDA and CDR2 SQIVND (reference sequence). CDR3: CASSTGTQRSSGEKLFF. Here the CDR3 DNA reads TGTGCCAGTAGTACCGGGACTCAACGGAGTTCAGGTGAAAAACTGTTTTTT.

V gene TRBV6-1 combines with J gene TRBJ2-3; D call uncertain. The V end was cut by 3 bases, the J end by 1 base, with 5 bases between. The CDR3 spans 13 residues. Germline CDR1 and CDR2: MNHNS and SASEGT. CDR3 in DNA: TGTGCCAGCAGTGACACAGGCACAGATACGCAGTATTTT. This translates into CASSDTGTDTQYF.

The rearrangement uses TRBV7-2 and TRBJ2-1, with 8 positions matching TRBD2. J was trimmed by 9 bases and V by 2 bases; bases with no gene match: 9. The CDR3 has 15 amino acids. Germline CDR1 SGHTA, CDR2 FQGNSA. CDR3 DNA sequence: TGTGCCAGCAGCTTACTCAGCGGGAGTTACGGTGAGCAGTTCTTC. Protein sequence: CASSLLSGSYGEQFF.

The CDR3 region has the DNA TGTGCCTGGAGTGTACGGGGGGTTGAGCAGTTCTTC. This translates into CAWSVRGVEQFF. The chain carries TRBV30 and TRBJ2-1; 7 nucleotides align to TRBD2. The V gene's germline CDR1 is GTSNPN and CDR2 SVGIG (reference sequence). V was clipped by 0 bases and J by 9 bases; unmatched bases: 2. The CDR3 contains 12 residues. Based on the CDR3 plus reference TRBV30 and TRBJ2-1, the full variable domain is SQTIHQWPATLVQPVGSPLSLECTVEGTSNPNLYWYRQAAGRGLQLLFYSVGIGQISSEVPQNLSASRPQDRQFILSSKKLLLSDSGFYLCAWSVRGVEQFFGPGTRLTVL.

This clone was seen just once. This chain uses TRBV5-3 with TRBJ2-3; 7 nucleotides match TRBD1. TRBV5-3 is classed as an ORF, of uncertain function. Unmatched junction bases numbered 8, after V lost 4 bases and J lost 3 bases. The CDR3 has 15 amino acids. The CDR3: CARSATGKSTDTQYF. CDR3 nucleotide sequence: TGTGCCAGAAGCGCGACAGGGAAATCGACAGATACGCAGTATTTT.

This clone was picked up one time. The chain joins TRBV25-1 to TRBJ2-1; 8 bases map to TRBD2. V lost 5 bases, J lost 6 bases, and 9 bases stayed unmatched. The CDR3 extends over 15 amino acids. Germline V gene data show CDR1 as MGHDK and CDR2 as SYGVNS. The CDR3 sequence: CASSSASGSGNEQFF. In DNA, the CDR3 is TGTGCCAGCAGTTCGGCTAGCGGGTCCGGCAATGAGCAGTTCTTC.

The gene calls are TRBV4-1 and TRBJ2-5, with 13 bases identical to TRBD2. The DNA end lines up better with TRBJ2-7; the J call may be wrong. This CDR3 is built from 15 residues. Germline V gives CDR1 MGHRA, CDR2 YSYEKL. In DNA form, the CDR3 reads TGCGCCAGCAGCGGATTAGGACTAGCGGGAGACGAGCAGTACTTC. It codes for CASSGLGLAGDEQYF.

V is TRBV11-1 and J is TRBJ2-5; 7 nucleotides match TRBD1. Germline values: CDR1 SGHAT, CDR2 FQDESV (reference sequence). V was clipped by 0 bases and J by 2 bases; unmatched bases: 9. This CDR3 is built from 17 residues. CDR3 protein: CASSLAETGTAQETQYF. CDR3 nucleotide sequence: TGTGCCAGCAGCTTAGCCGAAACTGGGACAGCTCAAGAGACCCAGTACTTC.

The chain carries TRBV30 and TRBJ1-2, with 8 nucleotides matching TRBD1. This CDR3 has 14 amino acids. The V gene end was trimmed by 3 bases and the J gene end by 8 bases; junction bases not matched to a gene: 11. Germline assignment: CDR1 GTSNPN and CDR2 SVGIG (reference sequence). The CDR3 loop is CAWSHDRGRGGYTF. The CDR3 coding sequence is TGTGCCTGGAGCCACGACAGGGGAAGGGGGGGCTACACCTTC.

V gene TRBV27 combines with J gene TRBJ2-4, with 10 bases aligning to TRBD2. Germline loops: CDR1 MNHEY, CDR2 SMNVEV (reference sequence). V shed 5 bases and J 0 bases; nucleotides not matched to a gene: 4. This CDR3 is built from 16 residues. This CDR3 reads CASSVSGRLAKNIQYF. CDR3 DNA sequence: TGTGCCAGCAGTGTTAGCGGGAGGCTAGCCAAAAACATTCAGTACTTC.

The gene calls are TRBV7-9 and TRBJ2-4; TRBD1 is a possible D gene (6 bases). V shed 1 base and J shed 1 base, with 14 bases lying between them. Per the germline V gene, CDR1 is SEHNR and CDR2 is FQNEAQ (reference sequence). This CDR3 region has 17 residues. The CDR3: CASSLGYREQAKNIQYF. The CDR3 nucleotides are TGTGCCAGCAGCTTAGGTTACAGGGAACAGGCCAAAAACATTCAGTACTTC.

This sequence joins TRBV6-1 and TRBJ2-1, with D uncertain. There are 17 residues in the CDR3. V was cut by 4 bases and J by 0 bases, with 16 bases left in between. The V gene's germline CDR1 is MNHNS and CDR2 SASEGT. The CDR3 region is CASSGLIVQSSYNEQFF. As DNA, the CDR3 is TGTGCCAGCAGTGGCCTCATAGTCCAAAGCTCCTACAATGAGCAGTTCTTC.

The chain has TRBV15 and TRBJ2-4, with D tentatively TRBD2 (7 bases). V was shortened by 0 bases and J by 1 base, with 19 bases between the two germline ends. This CDR3 is 19 amino acids long. Germline V CDR1 and CDR2: LNHNV, YYDKDF (reference sequence). The CDR3: CATSREMRGGTTAKNIQYF. For the CDR3, the DNA is TGTGCCACCAGCAGAGAAATGAGGGGGGGGACCACGGCCAAAAACATTCAGTACTTC.

The genes are TRBV9 and TRBJ1-1; D may be TRBD1 (6 bases). V lost 3 bases and J 2 bases, leaving 20 bases between the germline ends. Germline assignment: CDR1 SGDLS and CDR2 YYNGEE. This CDR3 comprises 17 residues. The CDR3 here is CASSEPARGTPNTEAFF. CDR3 in DNA: TGTGCCAGCAGCGAACCTGCTAGGGGGACACCTAACACTGAAGCTTTCTTT.

In this sample, this clone turned up once. The rearrangement uses TRBV2 and TRBJ2-7, with 10 bases lining up with TRBD2. V gave up 6 bases and J gave up 3 bases; unmatched junction bases: 8. The CDR3 has 15 amino acids. CDR1 and CDR2 (germline): SNHLY, FYNNEI. The CDR3 loop reads CASRITTSGLYEQYF. The DNA of the CDR3 is TGTGCCAGCAGGATAACGACTAGCGGGCTCTACGAGCAGTACTTC.

V gene TRBV6-5 combines with J gene TRBJ1-1; 12 bases are a match to TRBD1. Germline V gene sequence: CDR1 MNHEY, CDR2 SVGAGI. CDR3 length equals 14 residues. V dropped 5 bases and J dropped 5; count of bases not matched to a gene: 3. The CDR3 loop is CASSGTGGRTEAFF. DNA of the CDR3: TGTGCCAGCAGTGGGACAGGGGGCCGGACTGAAGCTTTCTTT.

The chain links TRBV6-6 to TRBJ2-7; no firm D call. This CDR3 is built from 16 residues. V shed 5 bases and J shed 0 bases, with 17 bases lying between them. Germline lookup yields CDR1 MNHNY and CDR2 SVGAGI (reference sequence). This CDR3 is CASSPRWLPSSYEQYF. CDR3 nucleotide sequence: TGTGCCAGCAGTCCCCGGTGGCTCCCTAGCTCCTACGAGCAGTACTTC.

This chain links TRBV19 with TRBJ1-1, with 8 nucleotides matching TRBD1. V trimming: 6 bases; J trimming: 4 bases; junction bases outside the gene matches: 7. This CDR3 is built from 14 residues. CDR1 LNHDA and CDR2 SQIVND come from the germline V gene (reference sequence). CDR3 DNA: TGTGCCAGTAGCCCCCAGGGGGCAGGCACTGAAGCTTTCTTT. Protein product: CASSPQGAGTEAFF.

The gene calls are TRBV9 and TRBJ2-7, with a weak D call TRBD2 (6 bases). Trimming left V 2 bases short and J 5 bases short, with 14 bases between. The CDR3 spans 14 residues. Germline V lookup: CDR1 SGDLS, CDR2 YYNGEE. The CDR3 loop is CASSVFREPHEQYF. For the CDR3, the DNA is TGTGCCAGCAGCGTCTTCCGGGAGCCCCACGAGCAGTACTTC.

The gene calls are TRBV9 and TRBJ1-1; D remains unclear. Trimming stripped 0 bases from V and 1 base from J, with 7 bases between. Germline lookup yields CDR1 SGDLS and CDR2 YYNGEE. This CDR3 region has 14 residues. The CDR3 reads CASSVDVKNTEAFF. The CDR3 DNA reads TGTGCCAGCAGCGTAGATGTAAAGAACACTGAAGCTTTCTTT.

A single count supports this clone. V usage is TRBV7-2 and J usage is TRBJ2-7; TRBD1 aligns across 7 bases. The CDR3 loop spans 15 amino acids. In germline, CDR1 is SGHTA, CDR2 FQGNSA. Trimming removed 1 base from V and 3 bases from J; junction bases left unmatched: 6. The CDR3 loop is CASSLGGTVSYEQYF. The CDR3 nucleotides read TGTGCCAGCAGCTTAGGGGGGACAGTCAGCTACGAGCAGTACTTC.